The 5 T cell receptor beta chains given below trace back to one sample, sequenced in a study of identical twins. TCRdb recomputed calls from the 5' RACE reads with MiXCR, one row per CDR3 protein. The sample consists of roughly 770,000 distinct CDR3 sequences, roughly 18% of them appearing once. The sample was also reused in another study, on T cells expressing NK-cell markers.

The sequenced sample consisted of PBMCs. Receptor source: a woman aged 18-29 years in good health.

In this sample, this clonotype turned up a few times. The chain's CDR3 is CASSLSPASGGATDTQYF. Here the CDR3 DNA reads TGTGCCAGCAGCTTAAGCCCTGCTAGCGGGGGGGCCACAGATACGCAGTATTTT. The V gene is TRBV7-3, the J gene TRBJ2-3; 12 nucleotides line up with TRBD2. J was trimmed by 2 bases and V by 1 base; bases with no gene match: 7. The germline V gene encodes CDR1 SGHTA and CDR2 FQGTGA. The CDR3 has 18 amino acids.

The V call is TRBV6-5, the J call TRBJ2-5; D might be TRBD1 (6 bases). This CDR3 contains 17 residues. Trimming took off 0 bases at V and 1 base at J, with 15 bases between the two ends. Germline V lookup: CDR1 MNHEY, CDR2 SVGAGI. The CDR3 DNA follows: TGTGCCAGCAGTTACTCGAGAGGGGGTAGGGCCCAAGAGACCCAGTACTTC. It specifies CASSYSRGGRAQETQYF.

V and J are TRBV12-3 or TRBV12-4 and TRBJ1-5, with unresolved D. The V gene lost 9 bases and the J gene lost 0 bases, with 12 bases spanning the gap. CDR3 length: 14 amino acids. DNA of the CDR3: TGTGCCAGTCACCCGGGTTATAGCAATCAGCCCCAGCATTTT. Translation: CASHPGYSNQPQHF.

V is TRBV5-1 and J is TRBJ2-3; D remains ambiguous. CDR1 is SGHRS and CDR2 is YFSETQ in the germline V gene. CDR3 length: 15 residues. The V and J ends lost 0 bases and 6 bases respectively, with 14 bases between them. The CDR3 is CASSLVGGLLDTQYF. CDR3 bases: TGCGCCAGCAGCTTGGTGGGTGGTCTTTTGGATACGCAGTATTTT.

The chain links TRBV6-5 to TRBJ2-1; the D gene is possibly TRBD2 (7 bases). Per germline, CDR1 MNHEY and CDR2 SVGAGI. Trimming took off 2 bases at V and 3 bases at J, with 11 bases between the two ends. The CDR3 is made up of 15 amino acids. The CDR3 DNA reads TGTGCCAGCAGTTACAAGGGGGGGCTCTACAATGAGCAGTTCTTC. This gives the protein CASSYKGGLYNEQFF.